This T cell receptor (beta chain) was captured by sequencing in a study of OX40 agonist ivuxolimab in advanced cancers. CDR3 length equals 14 residues. In germline, CDR1 is SGHAT, CDR2 FQNNGV. Deletions cut 2 bases from V and 1 base from J, with 8 bases between. This table comes from immunoSEQ multiplex PCR, and its TCRdb copy is limited to in-frame clones, with some not included. The data show approximately 45,000 clones, around 82% seen once. This clone was seen only once. Specimen: CD4+ or CD8+ T cells sorted from blood, collected in a trial of the OX40 agonist ivuxolimab. J is TRBJ2-5 and V is TRBV11-2; D is unresolved. This receptor was obtained from an adult with an advanced solid tumor such as melanoma, head and neck, liver or kidney cancer. The CDR3 protein is CASSLLNIQETQYF. CDR3 bases: TGTGCCAGCAGCTTATTAAACATCCAAGAGACCCAGTACTTC.